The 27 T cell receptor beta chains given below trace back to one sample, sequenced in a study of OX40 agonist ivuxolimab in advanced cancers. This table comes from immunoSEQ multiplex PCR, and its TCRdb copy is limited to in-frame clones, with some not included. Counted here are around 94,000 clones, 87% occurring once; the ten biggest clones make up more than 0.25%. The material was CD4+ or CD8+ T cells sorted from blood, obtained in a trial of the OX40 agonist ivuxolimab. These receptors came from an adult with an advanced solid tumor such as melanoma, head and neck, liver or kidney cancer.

CDR3 in DNA: TGTGCCAGCAGCCTGGCCGGGGGGTCGTCTAATGAAAAACTGTTTTTT. This gives the protein CASSLAGGSSNEKLFF. This rearrangement joins TRBV5-4 to TRBJ1-4, with a weak D call TRBD1 (5 bases). This CDR3 spans 16 amino acids. In germline, CDR1 is SGHNT, CDR2 YYREEE (reference sequence). V dropped 4 bases and J dropped 3 bases, with 16 bases sitting between them. The full variable domain, completed using reference TRBV5-4 and TRBJ1-4, is ETGVTQSPTHLIKTRGQQVTLRCSSQSGHNTVSWYQQALGQGPQFIFQYYREEENGRGNFPPRFSGLQFPNYSSELNVNALELDDSALYLCASSLAGGSSNEKLFFGSGTQLSVL.

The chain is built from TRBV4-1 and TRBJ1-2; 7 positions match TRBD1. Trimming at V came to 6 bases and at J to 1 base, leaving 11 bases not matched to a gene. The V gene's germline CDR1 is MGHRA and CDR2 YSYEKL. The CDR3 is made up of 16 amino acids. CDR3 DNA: TGCGCCAGCAGGCGGGAGGCAGGGGGGTATAACTATGGCTACACCTTC. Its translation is CASRREAGGYNYGYTF.

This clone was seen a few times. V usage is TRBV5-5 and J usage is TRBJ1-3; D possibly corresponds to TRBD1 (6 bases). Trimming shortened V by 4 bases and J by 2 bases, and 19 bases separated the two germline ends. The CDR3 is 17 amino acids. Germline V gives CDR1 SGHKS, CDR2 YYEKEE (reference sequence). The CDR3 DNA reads TGTGCCAGCAGCACGGCCGGGGGGCAACTGACTGGAAACACCATATATTTT. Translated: CASSTAGGQLTGNTIYF.

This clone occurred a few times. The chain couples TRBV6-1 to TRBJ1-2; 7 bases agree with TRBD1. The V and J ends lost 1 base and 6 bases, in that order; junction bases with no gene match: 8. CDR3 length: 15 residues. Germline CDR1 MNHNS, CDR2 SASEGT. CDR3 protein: CASSEGAGGNNGYTF. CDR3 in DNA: TGTGCCAGCAGTGAAGGGGCAGGGGGGAACAATGGCTACACCTTC.

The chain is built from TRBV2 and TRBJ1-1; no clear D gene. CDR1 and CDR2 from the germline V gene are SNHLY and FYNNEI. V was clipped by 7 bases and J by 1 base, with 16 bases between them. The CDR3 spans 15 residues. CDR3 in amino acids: CASKPAAGGNTEAFF. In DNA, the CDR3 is TGTGCCAGCAAACCCGCCGCAGGAGGGAACACTGAAGCTTTCTTT.

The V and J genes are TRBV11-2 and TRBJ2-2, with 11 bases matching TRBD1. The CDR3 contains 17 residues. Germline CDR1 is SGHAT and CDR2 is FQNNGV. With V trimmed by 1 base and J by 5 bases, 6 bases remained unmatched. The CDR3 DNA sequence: TGTGCCAGCAGCTTAGGTCCGGGACAGGGGGGAACCGGGGAGCTGTTTTTT. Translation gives CASSLGPGQGGTGELFF.

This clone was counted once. The CDR3 sequence: CASSFGQATNEKLFF. CDR3 in DNA: TGTGCCAGCAGTTTTGGTCAGGCAACTAATGAAAAACTGTTTTTT. The genes are TRBV27 and TRBJ1-4; no clear D. The CDR3 is 15 amino acids. CDR1 is MNHEY and CDR2 is SMNVEV in the germline V gene (reference sequence). The ends were cut back, 3 bases at V and 0 bases at J, with 8 bases in the middle.

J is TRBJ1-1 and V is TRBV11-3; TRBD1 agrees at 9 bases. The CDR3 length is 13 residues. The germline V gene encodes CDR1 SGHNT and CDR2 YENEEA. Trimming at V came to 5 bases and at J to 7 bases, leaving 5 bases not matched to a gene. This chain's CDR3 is CASSRQGEGEAFF. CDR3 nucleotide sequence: TGTGCCAGCAGCCGACAGGGGGAAGGTGAAGCTTTCTTT.

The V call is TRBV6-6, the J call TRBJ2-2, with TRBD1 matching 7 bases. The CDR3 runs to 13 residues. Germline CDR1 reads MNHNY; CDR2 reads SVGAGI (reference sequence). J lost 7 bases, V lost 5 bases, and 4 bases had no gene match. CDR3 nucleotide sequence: TGTGCCAGCAGTCGGACAGGAGGCGGGGAGCTGTTTTTT. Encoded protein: CASSRTGGGELFF.

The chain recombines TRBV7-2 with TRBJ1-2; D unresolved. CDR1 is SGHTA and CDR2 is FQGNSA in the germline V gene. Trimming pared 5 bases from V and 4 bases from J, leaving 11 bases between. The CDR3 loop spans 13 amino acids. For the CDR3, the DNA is TGTGCCAGCAGCCCCACGGTGTCCTATGGCTACACCTTC. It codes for CASSPTVSYGYTF.

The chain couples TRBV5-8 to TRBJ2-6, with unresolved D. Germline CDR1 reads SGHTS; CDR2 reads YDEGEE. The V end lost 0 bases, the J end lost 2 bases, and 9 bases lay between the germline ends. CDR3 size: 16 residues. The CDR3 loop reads CASSLGQLAGANVLTF. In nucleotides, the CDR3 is TGTGCCAGCAGCTTGGGGCAATTGGCTGGGGCCAACGTCCTGACTTTC.

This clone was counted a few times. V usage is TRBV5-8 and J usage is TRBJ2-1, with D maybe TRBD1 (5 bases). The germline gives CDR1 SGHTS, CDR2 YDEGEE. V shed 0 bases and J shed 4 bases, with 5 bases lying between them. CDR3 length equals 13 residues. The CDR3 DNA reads TGTGCCAGCAGCTTGGACAGGTACAATGAGCAGTTCTTC. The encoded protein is CASSLDRYNEQFF.

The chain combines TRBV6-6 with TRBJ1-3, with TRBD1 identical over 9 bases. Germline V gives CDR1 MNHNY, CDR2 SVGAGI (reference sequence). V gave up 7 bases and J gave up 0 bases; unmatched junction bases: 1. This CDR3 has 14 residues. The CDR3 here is CASKTGGSGNTIYF. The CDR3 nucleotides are TGTGCCAGCAAGACAGGGGGCTCTGGAAACACCATATATTTT.

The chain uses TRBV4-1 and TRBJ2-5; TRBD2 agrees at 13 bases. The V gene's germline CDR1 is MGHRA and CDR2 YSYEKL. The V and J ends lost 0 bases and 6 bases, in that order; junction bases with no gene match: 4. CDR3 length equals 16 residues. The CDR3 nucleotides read TGCGCCAGCAGCCAAGAGGGACTAGCGGGGATGAAGACCCAGTACTTC. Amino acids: CASSQEGLAGMKTQYF.

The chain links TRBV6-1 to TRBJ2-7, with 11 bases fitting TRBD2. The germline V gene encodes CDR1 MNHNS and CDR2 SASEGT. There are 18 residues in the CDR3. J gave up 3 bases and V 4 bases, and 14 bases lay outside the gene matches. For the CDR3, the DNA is TGTGCCAGCAGTGGGGGTACTAGCGGGGGACGGTCTTTCTACGAGCAGTACTTC. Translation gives CASSGGTSGGRSFYEQYF.

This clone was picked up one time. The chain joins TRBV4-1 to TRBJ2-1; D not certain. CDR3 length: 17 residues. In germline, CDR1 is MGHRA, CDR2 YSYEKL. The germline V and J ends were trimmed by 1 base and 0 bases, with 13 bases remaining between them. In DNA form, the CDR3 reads TGCGCCAGCAGCCAAGTCCAGCCGCCGAGCTCCTACAATGAGCAGTTCTTC. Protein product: CASSQVQPPSSYNEQFF.

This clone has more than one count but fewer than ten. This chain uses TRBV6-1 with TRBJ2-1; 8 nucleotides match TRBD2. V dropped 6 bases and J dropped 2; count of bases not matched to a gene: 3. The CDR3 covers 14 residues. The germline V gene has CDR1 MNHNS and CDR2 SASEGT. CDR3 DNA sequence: TGTGCCAGCAGCGGGGGGGCGGCCTACAATGAGCAGTTCTTC. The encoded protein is CASSGGAAYNEQFF.

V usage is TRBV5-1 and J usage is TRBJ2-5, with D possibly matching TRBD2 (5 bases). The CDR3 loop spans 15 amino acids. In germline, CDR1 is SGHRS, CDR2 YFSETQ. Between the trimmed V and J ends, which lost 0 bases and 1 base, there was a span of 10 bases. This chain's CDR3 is CASSLERVAQETQYF. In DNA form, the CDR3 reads TGCGCCAGCAGCTTGGAGAGGGTTGCCCAAGAGACCCAGTACTTC.

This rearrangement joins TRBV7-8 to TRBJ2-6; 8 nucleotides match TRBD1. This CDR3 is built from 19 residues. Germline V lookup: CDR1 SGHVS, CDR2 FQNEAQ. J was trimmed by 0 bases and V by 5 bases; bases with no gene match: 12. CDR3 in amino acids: CASSQPFGQGTSGANVLTF. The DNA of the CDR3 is TGTGCCAGCAGCCAACCCTTTGGACAGGGTACCTCTGGGGCCAACGTCCTGACTTTC. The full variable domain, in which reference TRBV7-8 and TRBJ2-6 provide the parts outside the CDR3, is GAGVSQSPRYKVAKRGQDVALRCDPISGHVSLFWYQQALGQGPEFLTYFQNEAQLDKSGLPSDRFFAERPEGSVSTLKIQRTQQEDSAVYLCASSQPFGQGTSGANVLTFGAGSRLTVL.

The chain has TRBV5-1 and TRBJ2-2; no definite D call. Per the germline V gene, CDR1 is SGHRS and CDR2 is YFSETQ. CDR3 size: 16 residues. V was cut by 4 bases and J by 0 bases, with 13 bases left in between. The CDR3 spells CASSPAGPANTGELFF. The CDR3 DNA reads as TGCGCCAGCAGCCCCGCAGGCCCCGCGAACACCGGGGAGCTGTTTTTT.

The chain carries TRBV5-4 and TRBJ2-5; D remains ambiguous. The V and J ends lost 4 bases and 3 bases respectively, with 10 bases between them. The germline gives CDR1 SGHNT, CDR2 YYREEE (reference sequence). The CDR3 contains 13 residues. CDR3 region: CASSVTRKETQYF. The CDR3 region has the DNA TGTGCCAGCAGCGTCACCAGGAAAGAGACCCAGTACTTC.

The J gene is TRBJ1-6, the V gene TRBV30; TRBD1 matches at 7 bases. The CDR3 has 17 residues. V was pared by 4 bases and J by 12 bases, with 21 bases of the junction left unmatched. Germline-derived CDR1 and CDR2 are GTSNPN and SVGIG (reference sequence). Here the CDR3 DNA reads TGTGCCTGGATGTTGAACCCTCTGAGACAGGGAAGCGGACCCCTCCACTTT. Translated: CAWMLNPLRQGSGPLHF.

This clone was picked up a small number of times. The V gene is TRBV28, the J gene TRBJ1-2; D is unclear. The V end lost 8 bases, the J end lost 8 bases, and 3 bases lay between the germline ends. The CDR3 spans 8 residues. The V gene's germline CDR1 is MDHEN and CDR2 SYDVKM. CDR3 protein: CASGGYTF. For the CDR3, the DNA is TGTGCCAGCGGGGGCTACACCTTC.

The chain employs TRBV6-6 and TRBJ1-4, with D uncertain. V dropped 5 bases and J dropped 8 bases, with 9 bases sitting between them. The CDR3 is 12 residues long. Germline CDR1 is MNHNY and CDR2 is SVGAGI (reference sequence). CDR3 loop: CASSHVTEKLFF. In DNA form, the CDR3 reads TGTGCCAGCAGTCATGTAACCGAAAAACTGTTTTTT.

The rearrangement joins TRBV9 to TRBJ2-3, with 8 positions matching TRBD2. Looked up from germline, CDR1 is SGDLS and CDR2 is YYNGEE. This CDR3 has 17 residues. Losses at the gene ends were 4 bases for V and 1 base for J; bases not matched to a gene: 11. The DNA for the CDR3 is TGTGCCAGCAGCCCCCGCGGTGGCGGGGGGCGCACAGATACGCAGTATTTT. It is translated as CASSPRGGGGRTDTQYF.

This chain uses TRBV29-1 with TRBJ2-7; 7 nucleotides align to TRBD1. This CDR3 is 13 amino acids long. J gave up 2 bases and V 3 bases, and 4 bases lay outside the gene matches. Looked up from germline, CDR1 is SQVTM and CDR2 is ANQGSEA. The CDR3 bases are TGCAGCGTTGACGGGCAGGGGGCCTACGAGCAGTACTTC. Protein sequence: CSVDGQGAYEQYF.

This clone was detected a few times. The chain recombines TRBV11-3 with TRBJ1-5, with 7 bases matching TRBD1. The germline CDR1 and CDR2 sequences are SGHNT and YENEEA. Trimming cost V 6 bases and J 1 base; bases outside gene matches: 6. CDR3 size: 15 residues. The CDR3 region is CASRSDRASNQPQHF. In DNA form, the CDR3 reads TGTGCCAGCAGGTCCGACAGGGCCAGCAATCAGCCCCAGCATTTT.